This T cell receptor beta chain was sequenced during a study of T-cell reconstitution after alpha-beta-depleted transplantation in children. Study observations and caveats: By one year post-transplant, T-cell counts and diversity largely arose from T cells that were newly produced. Reported findings indicate that, about two months after transplant, alpha-beta T cells came from several hundred expanded clones, which were derived from non-depleted graft cells. TCRbeta diversity was high at day 60 in some patients (a result of surviving recipient T cells and thymic progenitors).

Remarks on this clonotype: No antigen is known for it.

Unique molecular identifiers were used to barcode this TCRbeta library. TCRdb fed the PCR reads into MiXCR, producing one record per CDR3 protein. The profile shows roughly 310,000 distinct CDR3 sequences, 20% to 30% of them singletons. The sequences come from PBMCs, mostly from graft donor cells, collected 180 days after TCRalphabeta/CD19-depleted stem cell transplant. The TCR originated in a male patient between 10 and 17 years old who had a stem cell transplant for acute lymphoblastic leukemia, so the T cells may come from the graft donor.

The chain's CDR3 is CSVTLVAQLFF. The CDR3 region has the DNA TGCAGCGTTACCCTAGTCGCGCAGCTGTTCTTC. The V and J genes are TRBV29-1 and TRBJ2-1; D is ambiguous. The germline CDR1 and CDR2 sequences are SQVTM and ANQGSEA. Trimming removed 5 bases at V and 15 bases at J, with 17 bases between. The CDR3 spans 11 residues.